The entry that follows covers one TCR beta chain sequence. The record originates from a study of blood T cell repertoires in COVID-19. Study information: Acute and convalescent COVID-19 specimens originated in the United States, Italy and Spain. From T cells, B-cell-depleted T cells, or PBMCs came the material, which was cDNA or gDNA.

As handled by the study authors: Estimated nucleated cell counts came from reference gene primer amplification. Generated by immunoSEQ multiplex PCR, the TCRdb table keeps only in-frame clones and is missing some. The DNA gave D and trimming, while V, J and clone size come from that table. Altogether around 330,000 clones are present, approximately 91% being singletons, with the ten largest covering approximately 9.8%. This clonotype originated in a middle-aged woman who had recovered from COVID-19. The sample comprised PBMCs or T cells enriched from blood (not recorded which).

The CDR3 loop reads CASSLVGGQMNTEAFF. The CDR3 nucleotides read TGCGCCAGCAGCTTGGTAGGGGGACAGATGAACACTGAAGCTTTCTTT. The chain has TRBV5-1 and TRBJ1-1; 7 bases are shared with TRBD1. The CDR3 consists of 16 residues. Germline CDR1 is SGHRS and CDR2 is YFSETQ. V was clipped by 0 bases and J by 0 bases; unmatched bases: 5.